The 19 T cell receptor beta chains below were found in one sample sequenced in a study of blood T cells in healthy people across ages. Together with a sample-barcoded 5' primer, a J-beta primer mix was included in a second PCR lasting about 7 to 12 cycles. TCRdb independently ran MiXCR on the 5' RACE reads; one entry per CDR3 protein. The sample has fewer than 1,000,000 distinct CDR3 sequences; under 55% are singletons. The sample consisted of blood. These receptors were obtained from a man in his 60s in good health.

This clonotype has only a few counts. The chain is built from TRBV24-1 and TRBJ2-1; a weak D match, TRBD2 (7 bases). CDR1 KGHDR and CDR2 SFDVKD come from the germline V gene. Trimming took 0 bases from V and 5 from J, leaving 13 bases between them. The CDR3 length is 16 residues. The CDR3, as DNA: TGTGCCACCAGTGATTTGACGGGGGGCAGGGACAATGAGCAGTTCTTC. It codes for CATSDLTGGRDNEQFF.

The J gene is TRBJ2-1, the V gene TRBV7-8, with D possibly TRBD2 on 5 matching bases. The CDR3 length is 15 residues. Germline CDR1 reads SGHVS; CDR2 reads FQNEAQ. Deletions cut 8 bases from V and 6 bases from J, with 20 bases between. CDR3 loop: CASAPTEALGNEQFF. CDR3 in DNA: TGTGCCAGCGCCCCGACGGAGGCCTTGGGCAATGAGCAGTTCTTC.

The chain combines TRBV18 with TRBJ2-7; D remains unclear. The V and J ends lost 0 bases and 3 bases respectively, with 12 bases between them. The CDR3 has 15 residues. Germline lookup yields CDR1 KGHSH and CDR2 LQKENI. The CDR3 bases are TGTGCCAGCTCACCACCTAACCCGGGCAGCTACGAGCAGTACTTC. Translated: CASSPPNPGSYEQYF.

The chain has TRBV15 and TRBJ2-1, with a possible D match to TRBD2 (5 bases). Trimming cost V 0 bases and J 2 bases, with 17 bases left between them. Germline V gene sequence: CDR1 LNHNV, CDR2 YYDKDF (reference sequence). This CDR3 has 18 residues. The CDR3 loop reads CATSRDFGYPSPYNEQFF. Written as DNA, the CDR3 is TGTGCCACCAGCAGAGATTTTGGGTACCCTAGCCCCTACAATGAGCAGTTCTTC.

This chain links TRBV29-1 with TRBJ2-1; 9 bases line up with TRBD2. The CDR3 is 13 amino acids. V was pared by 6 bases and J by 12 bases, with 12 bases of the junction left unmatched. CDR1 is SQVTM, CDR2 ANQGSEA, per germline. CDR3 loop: CSVAIEAGGGQFF. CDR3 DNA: TGCAGCGTGGCTATTGAAGCGGGGGGAGGGCAGTTCTTC.

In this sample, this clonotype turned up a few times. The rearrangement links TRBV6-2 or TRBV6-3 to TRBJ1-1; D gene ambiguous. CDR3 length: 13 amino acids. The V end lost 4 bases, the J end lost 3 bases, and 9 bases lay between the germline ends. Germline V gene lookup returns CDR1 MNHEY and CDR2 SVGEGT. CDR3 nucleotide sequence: TGTGCCAGCAGTTTGAGGGCTGACACTGAAGCTTTCTTT. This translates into CASSLRADTEAFF.

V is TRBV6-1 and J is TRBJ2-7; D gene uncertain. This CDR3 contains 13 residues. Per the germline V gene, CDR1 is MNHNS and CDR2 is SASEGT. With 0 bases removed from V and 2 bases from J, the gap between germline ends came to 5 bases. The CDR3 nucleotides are TGTGCCAGCAGTGAAGCCGAGCCCTACGAGCAGTACTTC. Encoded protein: CASSEAEPYEQYF.

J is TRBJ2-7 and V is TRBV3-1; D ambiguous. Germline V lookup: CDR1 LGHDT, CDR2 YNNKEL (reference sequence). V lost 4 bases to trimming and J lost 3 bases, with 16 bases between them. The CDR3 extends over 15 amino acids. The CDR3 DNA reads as TGTGCCAGCAGCCTTAAATTTTTAGGGATCTACGAGCAGTACTTC. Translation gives CASSLKFLGIYEQYF.

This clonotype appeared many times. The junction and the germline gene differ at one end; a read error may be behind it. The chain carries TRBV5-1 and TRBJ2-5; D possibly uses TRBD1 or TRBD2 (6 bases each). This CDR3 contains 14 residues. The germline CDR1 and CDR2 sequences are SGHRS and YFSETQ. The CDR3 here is CASSLGGYQETQYF. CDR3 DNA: TGTGCCAGCAGCTTAGGGGGGTACCAAGAGACCCAGTACTTC. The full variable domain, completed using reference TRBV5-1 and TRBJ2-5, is KAGVTQTPRYLIKTRGQQVTLSCSPISGHRSVSWYQQTPGQGLQFLFEYFSETQRNKGNFPGRFSGRQFSNSRSEMNVSTLELGDSALYLCASSLGGYQETQYFGPGTRLLVL.

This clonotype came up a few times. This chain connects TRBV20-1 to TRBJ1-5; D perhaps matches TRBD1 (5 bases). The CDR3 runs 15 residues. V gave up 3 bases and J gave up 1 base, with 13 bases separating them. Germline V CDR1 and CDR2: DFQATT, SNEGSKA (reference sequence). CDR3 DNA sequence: TGCAGTGCTAGTACTAGTTGGGACAGCAATCAGCCCCAGCATTTT. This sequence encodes CSASTSWDSNQPQHF.

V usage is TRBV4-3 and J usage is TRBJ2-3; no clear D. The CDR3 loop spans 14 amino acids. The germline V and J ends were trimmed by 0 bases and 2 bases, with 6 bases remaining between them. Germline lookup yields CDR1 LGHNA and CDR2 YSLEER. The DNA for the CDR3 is TGCGCCAGCAGCCAAGAAGACATCACAGATACGCAGTATTTT. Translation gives CASSQEDITDTQYF.

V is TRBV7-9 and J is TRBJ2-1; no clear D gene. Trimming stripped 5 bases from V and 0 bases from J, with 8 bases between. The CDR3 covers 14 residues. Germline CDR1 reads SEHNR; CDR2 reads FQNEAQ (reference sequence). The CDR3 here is CASSNRSSYNEQFF. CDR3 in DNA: TGTGCCAGCAGCAATAGGAGCTCCTACAATGAGCAGTTCTTC.

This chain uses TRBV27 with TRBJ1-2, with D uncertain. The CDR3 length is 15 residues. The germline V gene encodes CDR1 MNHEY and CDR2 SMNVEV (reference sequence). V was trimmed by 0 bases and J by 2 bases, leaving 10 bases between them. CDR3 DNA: TGTGCCAGCAGTTTATCGGCGGGCCTCAACTATGGCTACACCTTC. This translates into CASSLSAGLNYGYTF.

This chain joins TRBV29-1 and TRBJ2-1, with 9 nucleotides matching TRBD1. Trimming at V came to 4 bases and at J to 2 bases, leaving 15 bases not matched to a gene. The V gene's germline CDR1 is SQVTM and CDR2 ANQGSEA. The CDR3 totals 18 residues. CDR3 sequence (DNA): TGCAGCGTTGGAGGACAGGGGCGCGAGCCGGATCCCTACAATGAGCAGTTCTTC. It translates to CSVGGQGREPDPYNEQFF.

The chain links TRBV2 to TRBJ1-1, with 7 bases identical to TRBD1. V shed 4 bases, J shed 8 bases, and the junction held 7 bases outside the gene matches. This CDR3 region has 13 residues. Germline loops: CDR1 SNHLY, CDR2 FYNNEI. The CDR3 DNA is TGTGCCAGCAGTGTGGACAGGCGGTGGGAAGCTTTCTTT. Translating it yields CASSVDRRWEAFF.

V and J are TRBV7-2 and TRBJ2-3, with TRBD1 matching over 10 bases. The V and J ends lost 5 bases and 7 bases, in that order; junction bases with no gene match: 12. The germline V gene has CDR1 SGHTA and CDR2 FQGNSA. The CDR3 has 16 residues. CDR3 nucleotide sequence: TGTGCCAGCAGCCCGAGGACAGGGGGACTTACCAATACGCAGTATTTT. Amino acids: CASSPRTGGLTNTQYF.

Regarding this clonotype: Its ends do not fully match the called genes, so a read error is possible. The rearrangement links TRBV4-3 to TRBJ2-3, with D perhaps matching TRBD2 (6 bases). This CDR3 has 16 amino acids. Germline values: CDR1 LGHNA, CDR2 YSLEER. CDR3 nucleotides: TGCGCCAGCAGACAAGGGAGGCAGGGAAGCACAGATACGCAGTATTTT. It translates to CASRQGRQGSTDTQYF.

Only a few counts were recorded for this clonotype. The CDR3 here is CASSLDQARLYYEQYF. The DNA for the CDR3 is TGTGCCAGCAGCTTAGATCAGGCCAGACTCTACTACGAGCAGTACTTC. The chain has TRBV7-2 and TRBJ2-7; D unclear. Trimming took 1 base from V and 3 from J, leaving 16 bases between them. In germline, CDR1 is SGHTA, CDR2 FQGNSA. The length of the CDR3 is 16 residues.

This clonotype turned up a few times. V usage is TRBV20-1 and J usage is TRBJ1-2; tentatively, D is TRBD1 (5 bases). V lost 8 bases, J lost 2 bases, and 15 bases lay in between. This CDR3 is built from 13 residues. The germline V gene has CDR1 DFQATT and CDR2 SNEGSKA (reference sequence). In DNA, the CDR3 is TGCAGTCCAATGACAGATCTGAACTATGGCTACACCTTC. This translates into CSPMTDLNYGYTF.